Below, one T cell receptor (beta chain) is given with its context. V was cut by 4 bases and J by 1 base, with 10 bases left in between. In germline, CDR1 is SGHRS, CDR2 YFSETQ. The CDR3 has 14 residues. The data were taken from a study of blood T cell repertoires in COVID-19. As for the study in general: Material from acute and convalescent COVID-19 was sourced from the United States, Italy and Spain.

Those enrolled, adults aged roughly 18 to 100 years, came from around 24 US areas. Each participant's cohort was designated according to participant-reported clinical history. Methods used by the authors: Cell counts per sample came from amplifying reference gene primers. Measured with immunoSEQ multiplex PCR; TCRdb has only the in-frame clones, and not every one. V and J calls and clone size are copied from that table; D and trimming were computed from the DNA. The repertoire has about 170,000 clones, around 80% of them found once; the top ten carry 3.6%. The source material was PBMCs or T cells enriched from blood (not recorded which). The chain employs TRBV5-1 and TRBJ2-3, with D perhaps matching TRBD2 (5 bases). The receptor's source is a woman in her fifties or sixties in a cohort exposed to, infected with or recovered from COVID-19 (not recorded which). CDR3 in amino acids: CASSRGGGTDTQYF. The CDR3 DNA reads TGCGCCAGCAGCCGGGGTGGCGGCACAGATACGCAGTATTTT.